This TCR beta chain was profiled in a study of blood T cells in healthy people across ages. A sample-barcoded 5' primer and a J-beta primer mix were used in a second PCR of roughly 6 to 11 cycles. Each cDNA molecule was tagged by a template-switch adaptor with 12 random nucleotides. TCRdb re-called the 5' RACE reads through MiXCR, storing one row per CDR3 protein. The profile shows hundreds of thousands of distinct CDR3 sequences, roughly 50% of them singletons. The sample holds a few counts of this clonotype. The V and J ends lost 6 bases and 3 bases, in that order; junction bases with no gene match: 11. CDR1 and CDR2 from the germline V gene are DFQATT and SNEGSKA (reference sequence). The CDR3 is 15 residues long.

Sample: blood. This chain uses TRBV20-1 with TRBJ2-7; 10 bases line up with TRBD1. The origin of this receptor is a man at least 80 years old in good health. The DNA for the CDR3 is TGCAGTGCAATGGACAGGGGGAAGAATTTCTACGAGCAGTACTTC. It encodes CSAMDRGKNFYEQYF.